The 26 T cell receptor beta chains reported below all come from one sample, sequenced in a study of a mutant IDH1 vaccine in newly diagnosed glioma (dated by TCRdb to about 2021). Receptor amplification or capture employed the immunoSEQ multiplex PCR assay. TCRdb mirrors the immuneACCESS table, restricted to in-frame sequences. Some clones are absent from its copies; in checked studies, under half trace to an unresolved V gene, and the reason for the others is unknown. The sample contains approximately 28,000 clones, approximately 87% of them found a single time. The top ten clones comprise roughly 33% of the sample. What these receptors recognize is not known. The meaning of the sample's time point label: week 35, safety follow-up. Each vaccine dose was 300 ug of a 20-mer mutant IDH1 peptide in Montanide, given subcutaneously with topical imiquimod. This specimen was PBMCs, taken from a glioma patient whose treatment included an IDH1 peptide vaccine. These receptors came from a man younger than 40 with glioma.

J is TRBJ1-2 and V is TRBV5-6; D is undetermined. This CDR3 region has 14 residues. V lost 3 bases and J 7 bases, leaving 16 bases between the germline ends. The germline gives CDR1 SGHDT, CDR2 YYEEEE. The CDR3 is CASSYIRELGGYTF. DNA of the CDR3: TGTGCCAGCAGCTACATTCGGGAGCTAGGTGGCTACACCTTC.

The chain employs TRBV7-2 and TRBJ2-7; tentative D call: TRBD1 (6 bases). This CDR3 is 14 amino acids long. Germline lookup yields CDR1 SGHTA and CDR2 FQGNSA. Trimming removed 3 bases from V and 0 bases from J, with 9 bases in between. CDR3 amino acids: CASSLRGGSYEQYF. The CDR3 nucleotides are TGTGCCAGCAGCTTGCGAGGGGGCTCCTACGAGCAGTACTTC.

The chain uses TRBV7-3 and TRBJ1-5; D ambiguous. Per the germline V gene, CDR1 is SGHTA and CDR2 is FQGTGA. The CDR3 length is 13 residues. V was clipped by 3 bases and J by 6 bases, with 9 bases between them. As DNA, the CDR3 is TGTGCCAGCAGCTTGTCGAAGGGTCAGCCCCAGCATTTT. This gives the protein CASSLSKGQPQHF.

The chain couples TRBV5-6 to TRBJ1-6; TRBD1 might be the D (6 bases). The CDR3 spans 15 residues. Trimming stripped 0 bases from V and 9 bases from J, with 13 bases between. Germline V CDR1 and CDR2: SGHDT, YYEEEE. DNA for the CDR3: TGTGCCAGCAGCTTGGACAGGGCAGACAGTTCACCCCTCCACTTT. This sequence encodes CASSLDRADSSPLHF.

The chain links TRBV4-3 to TRBJ2-6; 7 bases match TRBD1. The CDR3 covers 19 residues. V lost 0 bases, J lost 5 bases, and 13 bases stayed unmatched. Germline assignment: CDR1 LGHNA and CDR2 YSLEER. The CDR3 is CASSQELAERQGWANVLTF. The CDR3 DNA reads as TGCGCCAGCAGCCAAGAATTGGCGGAGCGACAGGGTTGGGCCAACGTCCTGACTTTC.

The V call is TRBV5-1, the J call TRBJ2-7; tentatively, D is TRBD2 (6 bases). With 4 bases removed from V and 4 bases from J, the gap between germline ends came to 18 bases. There are 15 residues in the CDR3. The germline CDR1 and CDR2 sequences are SGHRS and YFSETQ. The CDR3 sequence is CASSQNSGSIYEQYF. The CDR3 DNA follows: TGCGCCAGCAGCCAAAATAGCGGATCAATTTACGAGCAGTACTTC. The variable domain in full, completed from reference TRBV5-1 and TRBJ2-7, reads KAGVTQTPRYLIKTRGQQVTLSCSPISGHRSVSWYQQTPGQGLQFLFEYFSETQRNKGNFPGRFSGRQFSNSRSEMNVSTLELGDSALYLCASSQNSGSIYEQYFGPGTRLTVT.

The gene calls are TRBV5-4 and TRBJ2-1; TRBD2 matches 9 bases. This CDR3 contains 17 residues. CDR1 and CDR2 (germline): SGHNT, YYREEE (reference sequence). V dropped 5 bases and J dropped 5; count of bases not matched to a gene: 14. In DNA form, the CDR3 reads TGTGCCAGCAGAAAGGCTAGCGGGATGACGACCGACAATGAGCAGTTCTTC. The encoded protein is CASRKASGMTTDNEQFF.

V gene TRBV4-3 combines with J gene TRBJ2-2, with TRBD1 matching over 7 bases. The germline gives CDR1 LGHNA, CDR2 YSLEER. J gave up 4 bases and V 0 bases, and 11 bases lay outside the gene matches. There are 18 residues in the CDR3. DNA for the CDR3: TGCGCCAGCAGCCAAGATTTTTACAGGGGAAGGACCACCGGGGAGCTGTTTTTT. Translated: CASSQDFYRGRTTGELFF.

The genes are TRBV29-1 and TRBJ1-1; TRBD1 might be the D (6 bases). V lost 7 bases and J lost 3, with 15 bases in between. The CDR3 loop spans 13 amino acids. The V gene's germline CDR1 is SQVTM and CDR2 ANQGSEA. The CDR3 is CSGGAGADTEAFF. In DNA form, the CDR3 reads TGCAGCGGCGGAGCAGGGGCGGACACTGAAGCTTTCTTT.

The chain carries TRBV9 and TRBJ2-2; D is perhaps TRBD2 (5 bases). Trimming shortened V by 3 bases and J by 7 bases, and 25 bases separated the two germline ends. This CDR3 spans 18 amino acids. The germline gives CDR1 SGDLS, CDR2 YYNGEE. This CDR3 reads CASSGPGGDKLVFGELFF. The CDR3 DNA reads as TGTGCCAGCAGCGGCCCCGGTGGGGATAAACTAGTTTTCGGGGAGCTGTTTTTT.

The chain uses TRBV11-2 and TRBJ2-2; 16 positions match TRBD2. The V segment lost 6 bases and the J segment 6 bases; nucleotides outside the gene matches: 7. This CDR3 region has 17 residues. Germline loops: CDR1 SGHAT, CDR2 FQNNGV. The CDR3 bases are TGTGCCAGCAGGACGGGACTAGCGGGAGGGCACCCCGGGGAGCTGTTTTTT. Translation gives CASRTGLAGGHPGELFF.

CDR3 in DNA: TGCGCCAGCAGCCACCCCCTGAGGCCTAGCGGGAGGAACACCGGGGAGCTGTTTTTT. Translated: CASSHPLRPSGRNTGELFF. The chain combines TRBV4-1 with TRBJ2-2, with TRBD2 matching over 10 bases. With 3 bases clipped from V and 1 base from J, the junction kept 11 bases outside the gene matches. CDR3 size: 19 residues. Germline CDR1 and CDR2: MGHRA and YSYEKL.

The V gene is TRBV5-1, the J gene TRBJ2-3; tentatively, D is TRBD2 (5 bases). This CDR3 region has 14 residues. Trimming took off 5 bases at V and 2 bases at J, with 12 bases between the two ends. The germline CDR1 and CDR2 sequences are SGHRS and YFSETQ. The chain's CDR3 is CASRVRGATDTQYF. For the CDR3, the DNA is TGCGCCAGCAGGGTCCGGGGAGCCACAGATACGCAGTATTTT.

The V call is TRBV27, the J call TRBJ2-5, with D unclear. The germline V gene has CDR1 MNHEY and CDR2 SMNVEV (reference sequence). Trimming pared 4 bases from V and 4 bases from J, leaving 4 bases between. The length of the CDR3 is 11 residues. In DNA, the CDR3 is TGTGCCAGCAGTTATTTAGAGACCCAGTACTTC. This encodes CASSYLETQYF.

The sample holds one count of this clone. This rearrangement joins TRBV7-3 to TRBJ2-3; D call uncertain. V was shortened by 1 base and J by 0 bases, with 8 bases between the two germline ends. The germline V gene encodes CDR1 SGHTA and CDR2 FQGTGA. The CDR3 is 15 amino acids. CDR3 in DNA: TGTGCCAGCAGCTTAAACGGTTATAGCACAGATACGCAGTATTTT. Encoded protein: CASSLNGYSTDTQYF.

The rearrangement links TRBV18 to TRBJ2-3, with D hard to call. V was clipped by 6 bases and J by 2 bases, with 12 bases between them. Germline V gene data show CDR1 as KGHSH and CDR2 as LQKENI. CDR3 length: 14 residues. The CDR3: CASSPDSVTDTQYF. The DNA for the CDR3 is TGTGCCAGCTCGCCAGATTCAGTCACAGATACGCAGTATTTT.

The chain joins TRBV5-1 to TRBJ2-2, with a tentative D call TRBD2 (6 bases). V lost 1 base, J lost 4 bases, and 11 bases lay in between. Germline V lookup: CDR1 SGHRS, CDR2 YFSETQ. The CDR3 sequence is 15 residues long. The DNA of the CDR3 is TGCGCCAGCAGCTTGTACCGGGGGACCACCGGGGAGCTGTTTTTT. As protein: CASSLYRGTTGELFF.

The J gene is TRBJ1-6, the V gene TRBV28, with a possible D match to TRBD1 (6 bases). From germline, CDR1 is MDHEN and CDR2 SYDVKM. The length of the CDR3 is 15 residues. With 6 bases removed from V and 9 bases from J, the gap between germline ends came to 18 bases. This CDR3 reads CASRREAGASSPLHF. CDR3 nucleotides: TGTGCCAGCAGACGAGAGGCAGGGGCTAGTTCACCCCTCCACTTT.

The chain employs TRBV7-8 and TRBJ2-4; 11 nucleotides align to TRBD2. Trimming took 3 bases from V and 11 from J; bases not matched to a gene: 15. Germline CDR1 reads SGHVS; CDR2 reads FQNEAQ. This CDR3 spans 17 amino acids. The CDR3 region is CASSFNTGLAAPAVQYF. The CDR3 DNA sequence: TGTGCCAGCAGCTTCAACACGGGACTAGCGGCCCCAGCGGTTCAGTACTTC.

The chain employs TRBV5-4 and TRBJ2-2; D may correspond to TRBD1 or TRBD2 (5 bases each). The CDR3 loop spans 15 amino acids. The V end lost 10 bases, the J end lost 1 base, and 17 bases lay between the germline ends. From germline, CDR1 is SGHNT and CDR2 YYREEE (reference sequence). The CDR3 nucleotides read TGTGCCTGTCAAAGAGGGGATTGGAACACCGGGGAGCTGTTTTTT. As protein: CACQRGDWNTGELFF.

The chain recombines TRBV27 with TRBJ1-1; 9 nucleotides line up with TRBD1. The CDR3 has 16 residues. The trim removed 6 bases at V and 4 bases at J, leaving 12 bases unmatched. CDR1 and CDR2 (germline): MNHEY, SMNVEV (reference sequence). DNA for the CDR3: TGTGCCAGCAGGCGTCCCGGGACAGGGTTGGGCACTGAAGCTTTCTTT. Translation: CASRRPGTGLGTEAFF.

The chain couples TRBV2 to TRBJ2-7; D remains ambiguous. This CDR3 region has 11 residues. Trimming stripped 1 base from V and 4 bases from J, with 2 bases between. Germline CDR1 SNHLY, CDR2 FYNNEI. This CDR3 is CASSEVYEQYF. CDR3 bases: TGTGCCAGCAGTGAAGTGTACGAGCAGTACTTC. The complete variable domain, with remaining parts taken from reference TRBV2 and TRBJ2-7, reads EPEVTQTPSHQVTQMGQEVILRCVPISNHLYFYWYRQILGQKVEFLVSFYNNEISEKSEIFDDQFSVERPDGSNFTLKIRSTKLEDSAMYFCASSEVYEQYFGPGTRLTVT.

The count of this clone is one. The genes are TRBV27 and TRBJ1-1; tentative D call: TRBD1 (5 bases). This CDR3 is built from 14 residues. V shed 2 bases and J shed 1 base, with 8 bases lying between them. Per the germline V gene, CDR1 is MNHEY and CDR2 is SMNVEV (reference sequence). The chain's CDR3 is CASSLAGQNTEAFF. The CDR3 nucleotides read TGTGCCAGCAGTTTAGCCGGACAGAACACTGAAGCTTTCTTT.

The V call is TRBV7-2, the J call TRBJ2-5; 7 nucleotides agree with TRBD1. The CDR3 loop spans 15 amino acids. CDR1 is SGHTA and CDR2 is FQGNSA in the germline V gene. The V gene end was trimmed by 1 base and the J gene end by 2 bases; junction bases not matched to a gene: 4. The CDR3 nucleotides are TGTGCCAGCAGCTTAGGCCCGGGACAGCAAGAGACCCAGTACTTC. Protein product: CASSLGPGQQETQYF.

The gene calls are TRBV4-3 and TRBJ1-4; perhaps TRBD1 as D (5 bases). The V gene lost 3 bases and the J gene lost 4 bases, with 9 bases spanning the gap. Germline V gene data show CDR1 as LGHNA and CDR2 as YSLEER. The CDR3 is made up of 14 amino acids. The CDR3: CASSQGPRNEKLFF. Here the CDR3 DNA reads TGCGCCAGCAGCCAGGGGCCCCGTAATGAAAAACTGTTTTTT.

The rearrangement uses TRBV10-3 and TRBJ2-5, with TRBD2 as a possible D gene (7 bases). This CDR3 is 14 amino acids long. The V end was cut by 4 bases, the J end by 5 bases, with 14 bases between. The germline V gene encodes CDR1 ENHRY and CDR2 SYGVKD. The chain's CDR3 is CAISVGGALETQYF. The CDR3 DNA reads as TGTGCCATCAGTGTTGGGGGGGCCTTGGAGACCCAGTACTTC.